These 17 T cell receptor beta chains came from one sample sequenced in a study of OX40 agonist ivuxolimab in advanced cancers. Produced via immunoSEQ multiplex PCR; TCRdb's table is partial and in-frame only. The sample holds roughly 90,000 clones, approximately 88% seen once. The material sequenced was CD4+ or CD8+ T cells sorted from blood, taken in a trial of the OX40 agonist ivuxolimab. These receptors all come from an adult with an advanced solid tumor such as melanoma, head and neck, liver or kidney cancer.

Only one count was recorded for this clone. The V and J genes are TRBV2 and TRBJ1-4; D gene unclear. CDR1 SNHLY and CDR2 FYNNEI come from the germline V gene. The CDR3 length is 13 residues. The ends were cut back, 6 bases at V and 6 bases at J, with 11 bases in the middle. The DNA of the CDR3 is TGTGCCAGCAGAACCGGACCCGATGAAAAACTGTTTTTT. Protein sequence: CASRTGPDEKLFF.

The genes are TRBV5-5 and TRBJ1-2; the match to TRBD1 covers 7 bases. CDR3 length: 14 amino acids. Per the germline V gene, CDR1 is SGHKS and CDR2 is YYEKEE (reference sequence). The J segment lost 8 bases and the V segment lost 4 bases, leaving 11 bases of the junction unmatched. As DNA, the CDR3 is TGTGCCAGCAGCCGGGACAGTATAACGGGGGGCTACACCTTC. Translation: CASSRDSITGGYTF.

Only one count was recorded for this clone. The J gene is TRBJ1-1, the V gene TRBV28, with D maybe TRBD1 (6 bases). Between the trimmed V and J ends, which lost 7 bases and 6 bases, there was a span of 18 bases. The V gene's germline CDR1 is MDHEN and CDR2 SYDVKM. The CDR3 sequence is 14 residues long. CDR3 sequence reads: CASIRAGALPEAFF. The CDR3 DNA sequence: TGTGCCAGCATCCGGGCGGGGGCGCTACCTGAAGCTTTCTTT.

CDR3 amino acids: CASSLGGEGLAYNEQFF. Written as DNA, the CDR3 is TGTGCCAGCAGCTTAGGGGGGGAGGGCCTCGCCTACAATGAGCAGTTCTTC. The J gene is TRBJ2-1, the V gene TRBV11-2; 7 bases are shared with TRBD2. Germline assignment: CDR1 SGHAT and CDR2 FQNNGV. Losses at the gene ends were 1 base for V and 2 bases for J; bases not matched to a gene: 8. The CDR3 has 17 amino acids.

This chain's CDR3 is CASSEAHLRGGRVEQYF. CDR3 nucleotides: TGTGCCAGCAGTGAAGCGCACCTAAGAGGAGGCCGGGTGGAGCAGTACTTC. This chain connects TRBV2 to TRBJ2-7; D perhaps matches TRBD2 (5 bases). Trimming removed 0 bases at V and 7 bases at J, with 22 bases between. The CDR3 consists of 17 residues. Germline lookup yields CDR1 SNHLY and CDR2 FYNNEI. The full variable domain, rest sourced from reference TRBV2 and TRBJ2-7, is EPEVTQTPSHQVTQMGQEVILRCVPISNHLYFYWYRQILGQKVEFLVSFYNNEISEKSEIFDDQFSVERPDGSNFTLKIRSTKLEDSAMYFCASSEAHLRGGRVEQYFGPGTRLTVT.

The V gene is TRBV19, the J gene TRBJ2-5, with unresolved D. Trimming cost V 2 bases and J 5 bases, with 6 bases left between them. The CDR3 runs to 12 residues. Germline CDR1 reads LNHDA; CDR2 reads SQIVND (reference sequence). The CDR3 loop reads CASSIPRETQYF. In DNA, the CDR3 is TGTGCCAGTAGTATACCCCGGGAGACCCAGTACTTC.

The CDR3 loop reads CASSHRDSGNTIYF. DNA of the CDR3: TGTGCCAGTAGCCACAGAGACTCTGGAAACACCATATATTTT. The gene calls are TRBV19 and TRBJ1-3; D uncertain. Germline V lookup: CDR1 LNHDA, CDR2 SQIVND (reference sequence). CDR3 length: 14 residues. Trimming pared 6 bases from V and 0 bases from J, leaving 9 bases between.

This chain joins TRBV7-9 and TRBJ1-3, with TRBD1 as a possible D gene (5 bases). The CDR3 is 15 residues long. The V end lost 5 bases, the J end lost 0 bases, and 11 bases lay between the germline ends. Per germline, CDR1 SEHNR and CDR2 FQNEAQ (reference sequence). CDR3 residues: CASSPGGASGNTIYF. The CDR3 region has the DNA TGTGCCAGCAGCCCAGGTGGGGCCTCTGGAAACACCATATATTTT.

The chain recombines TRBV7-2 with TRBJ1-1; D remains ambiguous. The germline CDR1 and CDR2 sequences are SGHTA and FQGNSA. Trimming removed 5 bases from V and 0 bases from J, with 16 bases in between. The CDR3 has 16 amino acids. CDR3 sequence: CASSPSGGSMNTEAFF. DNA for the CDR3: TGTGCCAGCAGCCCATCGGGAGGCAGCATGAACACTGAAGCTTTCTTT.

J is TRBJ2-1 and V is TRBV7-9, with TRBD2 matching 7 bases. Germline V CDR1 and CDR2: SEHNR, FQNEAQ (reference sequence). The CDR3 runs 19 residues. V lost 2 bases, J lost 3 bases, and 16 bases stayed unmatched. The chain's CDR3 is CASSLRMGGLGSIYNEQFF. The CDR3 DNA reads TGTGCCAGCAGCTTAAGAATGGGCGGACTAGGCTCCATCTACAATGAGCAGTTCTTC.

The V and J genes are TRBV5-5 and TRBJ2-7, with a possible D match to TRBD1 (5 bases). Trimming removed 1 base from V and 3 bases from J, with 8 bases in between. The CDR3 covers 13 residues. CDR1 is SGHKS and CDR2 is YYEKEE in the germline V gene (reference sequence). The CDR3 sequence is CASSLFRGYEQYF. Written as DNA, the CDR3 is TGTGCCAGCAGCTTGTTTAGGGGCTACGAGCAGTACTTC.

V usage is TRBV30 and J usage is TRBJ1-4, with D unclear. The germline V gene encodes CDR1 GTSNPN and CDR2 SVGIG (reference sequence). The CDR3 spans 13 residues. Trimming cost V 8 bases and J 3 bases, with 13 bases left between them. CDR3 bases: TGTGCCGGGCAGGCCAGGTCTAATGAAAAACTGTTTTTT. It is translated as CAGQARSNEKLFF.

This clone has only a few counts. J is TRBJ2-7 and V is TRBV2, with D perhaps matching TRBD1 or TRBD2 (5 bases each). Trimming removed 3 bases from V and 4 bases from J, with 7 bases in between. Germline CDR1 is SNHLY and CDR2 is FYNNEI. This CDR3 has 12 amino acids. CDR3 sequence reads: CASSDGGYEQYF. The CDR3 DNA reads as TGTGCCAGCAGTGATGGGGGATACGAGCAGTACTTC.

The CDR3 coding sequence is TGTGCCAGCAACAGAGAAGGGGGCACAGATACGCAGTATTTT. Translating gives CASNREGGTDTQYF. The chain has TRBV6-1 and TRBJ2-3, with D possibly being TRBD1 (5 bases). The CDR3 extends over 14 amino acids. Germline CDR1 is MNHNS and CDR2 is SASEGT. Trimming pared 7 bases from V and 1 base from J, leaving 12 bases between.

The chain combines TRBV28 with TRBJ2-3, with no clear D. This CDR3 contains 11 residues. Trimming took 7 bases from V and 2 from J, leaving 4 bases between them. CDR1 and CDR2 (germline): MDHEN, SYDVKM. The CDR3 reads CASTHTDTQYF. The DNA of the CDR3 is TGTGCCAGCACCCACACAGATACGCAGTATTTT.

This chain links TRBV10-3 with TRBJ2-1; D might be TRBD2 (5 bases). CDR1 is ENHRY, CDR2 SYGVKD, per germline. Deletions cut 2 bases from V and 9 bases from J, with 14 bases between. CDR3 size: 14 residues. The CDR3 DNA follows: TGTGCCATCAGTGAGGAGGGCAGCGTAGGTGAGCAGTTCTTC. The encoded protein is CAISEEGSVGEQFF.

The chain links TRBV5-6 to TRBJ1-5; TRBD1 matches 8 bases. The trim removed 3 bases at V and 2 bases at J, leaving 10 bases unmatched. CDR3 length: 17 residues. Germline V gives CDR1 SGHDT, CDR2 YYEEEE. In DNA form, the CDR3 reads TGTGCCAGCAGCTCAAATTTCAGGGGGCGAGGCAATCAGCCCCAGCATTTT. The encoded protein is CASSSNFRGRGNQPQHF. Using reference TRBV5-6 and TRBJ1-5 for the parts outside the CDR3, the full variable domain is DAGVTQSPTHLIKTRGQQVTLRCSPKSGHDTVSWYQQALGQGPQFIFQYYEEEERQRGNFPDRFSGHQFPNYSSELNVNALLLGDSALYLCASSSNFRGRGNQPQHFGDGTRLSIL.